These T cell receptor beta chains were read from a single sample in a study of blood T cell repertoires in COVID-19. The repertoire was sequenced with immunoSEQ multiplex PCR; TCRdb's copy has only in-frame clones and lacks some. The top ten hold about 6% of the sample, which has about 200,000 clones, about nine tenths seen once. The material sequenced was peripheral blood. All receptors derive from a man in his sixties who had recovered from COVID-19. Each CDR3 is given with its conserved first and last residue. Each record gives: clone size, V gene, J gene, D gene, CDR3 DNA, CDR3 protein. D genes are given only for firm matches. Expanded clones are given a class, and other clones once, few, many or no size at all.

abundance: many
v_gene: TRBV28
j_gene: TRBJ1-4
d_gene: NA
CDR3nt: TGTGCCAGCAAGGACAGCACTAATGAAAAACTGTTTTTT
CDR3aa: CASKDSTNEKLFF

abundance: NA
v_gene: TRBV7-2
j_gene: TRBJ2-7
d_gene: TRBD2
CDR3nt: TGTGCCAGCAGCTTAGTGGCTCCTAGCGGGAGGGCCTCTTACGAGCAGTACTTC
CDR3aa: CASSLVAPSGRASYEQYF

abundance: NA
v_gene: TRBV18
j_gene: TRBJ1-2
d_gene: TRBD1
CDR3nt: TGTGCCAGCTCATCAGGGACAGGGTACAACTATGGCTACACCTTC
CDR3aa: CASSSGTGYNYGYTF

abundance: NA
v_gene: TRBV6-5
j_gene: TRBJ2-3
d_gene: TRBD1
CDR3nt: TGTGCCAGCAGGCGGACAGGTACCACAGATACGCAGTATTTT
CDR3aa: CASRRTGTTDTQYF

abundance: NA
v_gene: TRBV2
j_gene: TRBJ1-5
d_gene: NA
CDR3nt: TGTGCCAGCAGTGTGTCGGATCAGCCCCAGCATTTT
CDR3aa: CASSVSDQPQHF

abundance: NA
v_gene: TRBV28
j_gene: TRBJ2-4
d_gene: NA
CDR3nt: TGTGCCAGCTCCCAGGGAGGTCGCATTGGAAACATTCAGTACTTC
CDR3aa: CASSQGGRIGNIQYF

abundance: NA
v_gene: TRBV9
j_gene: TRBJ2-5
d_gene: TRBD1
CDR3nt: TGTGCCAGCAGCGTAGCAGGGGGCAGGGGGCGGCGAGAGACCCAGTACTTC
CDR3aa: CASSVAGGRGRRETQYF

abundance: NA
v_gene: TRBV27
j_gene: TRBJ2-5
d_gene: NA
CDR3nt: TGTGCCAGCAGTCTCAGGACAGGAGGAGGGGAGACCCAGTACTTC
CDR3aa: CASSLRTGGGETQYF

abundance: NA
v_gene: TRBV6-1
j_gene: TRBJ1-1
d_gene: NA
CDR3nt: TGTGCCAGCAGTGAAATGAGCACTGAAGCTTTCTTT
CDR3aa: CASSEMSTEAFF

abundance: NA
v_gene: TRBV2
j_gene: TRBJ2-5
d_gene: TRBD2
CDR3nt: TGTGCCAGCAGGGCTAGCGGGCTCGACCGGGAGACCCAGTACTTC
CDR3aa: CASRASGLDRETQYF

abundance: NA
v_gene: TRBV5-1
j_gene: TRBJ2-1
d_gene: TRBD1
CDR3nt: TGCGCCAGCAGCTTGGGACAGGGTTACAATGAGCAGTTCTTC
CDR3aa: CASSLGQGYNEQFF

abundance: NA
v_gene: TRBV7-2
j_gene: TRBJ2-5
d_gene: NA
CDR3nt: TGTGCCAGCAGCTTATTTGGAGACGCAGAGACCCAGTACTTC
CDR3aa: CASSLFGDAETQYF

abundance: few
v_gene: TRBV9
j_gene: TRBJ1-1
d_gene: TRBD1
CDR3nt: TGTGCCAGCAGCCCCAGGACAGGGAACACTGAAGCTTTCTTT
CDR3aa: CASSPRTGNTEAFF

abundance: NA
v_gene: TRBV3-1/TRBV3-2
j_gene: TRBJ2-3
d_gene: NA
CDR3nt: TGTGCCAGCAGCGAACCAAGAGGGGGGGAATACGATACGCAGTATTTT
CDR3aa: CASSEPRGGEYDTQYF

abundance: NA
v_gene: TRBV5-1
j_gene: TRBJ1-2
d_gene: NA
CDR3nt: TGCGCCAGCAGCTTGACAGGTTACGATGGCTACACCTTC
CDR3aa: CASSLTGYDGYTF

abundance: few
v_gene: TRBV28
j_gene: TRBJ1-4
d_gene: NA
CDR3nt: TGTGCCAGCAACCCCGTTCGCGGCCTCGGGACTAATGAAAAACTGTTTTTT
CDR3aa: CASNPVRGLGTNEKLFF

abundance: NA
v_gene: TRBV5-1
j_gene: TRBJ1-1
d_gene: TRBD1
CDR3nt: TGCGCCAGCAGCTTGGAGACAGGGGGATTCACTGAAGCTTTCTTT
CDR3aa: CASSLETGGFTEAFF

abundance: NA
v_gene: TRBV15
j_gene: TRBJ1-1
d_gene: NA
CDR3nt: TGTGCCACCAAGAGACGGGGAAACACTGAAGAAGCTTTCTTT
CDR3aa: CATKRRGNTEEAFF

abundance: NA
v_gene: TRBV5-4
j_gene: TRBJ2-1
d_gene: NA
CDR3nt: TGTGCCAGCAATAACAGGAGCACTGGACAGTTCTTC
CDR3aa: CASNNRSTGQFF

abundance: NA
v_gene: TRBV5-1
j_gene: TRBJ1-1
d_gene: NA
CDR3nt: TGCGCCAGCAGCTTAGCGGGGTCCACTGAAGCTTTCTTT
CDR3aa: CASSLAGSTEAFF

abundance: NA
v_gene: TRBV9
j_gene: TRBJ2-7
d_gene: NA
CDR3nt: TGTGCCAGCAGCGTAGGGCCCAGCGGCGACGAGCAGTACTTC
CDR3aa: CASSVGPSGDEQYF

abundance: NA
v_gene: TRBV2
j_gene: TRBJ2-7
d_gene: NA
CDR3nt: TGTGCCAGCAGACCGGAGGGGCTCCACGAGCAGTACTTC
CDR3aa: CASRPEGLHEQYF

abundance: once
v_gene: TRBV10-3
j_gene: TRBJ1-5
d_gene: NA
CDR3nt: TGTGCCATCAGTGATAGTGGCAATCAGCCCCAGCATTTT
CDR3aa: CAISDSGNQPQHF

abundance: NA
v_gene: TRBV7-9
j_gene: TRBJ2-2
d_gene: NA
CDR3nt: TGTGCCAGCAGCTTAGTCAGGGACACCGGGGAGCTGTTTTTT
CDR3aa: CASSLVRDTGELFF

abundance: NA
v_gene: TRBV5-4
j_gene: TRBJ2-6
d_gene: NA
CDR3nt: TGTGCCAGCAGCCCGATAGCAGGGGCCAACGTCCTGACTTTC
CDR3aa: CASSPIAGANVLTF

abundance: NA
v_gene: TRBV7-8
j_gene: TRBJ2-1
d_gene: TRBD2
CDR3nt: TGTGCCAGCAGCAACCGACTAGCGCCAAACCTCGGGGAGCAGTTCTTC
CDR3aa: CASSNRLAPNLGEQFF

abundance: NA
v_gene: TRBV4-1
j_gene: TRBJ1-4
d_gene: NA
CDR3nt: TGCGCCAGGGGACCGGGGGGCGCAGGGAGGACTAATGAAAAACTGTTTTTT
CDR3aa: CARGPGGAGRTNEKLFF

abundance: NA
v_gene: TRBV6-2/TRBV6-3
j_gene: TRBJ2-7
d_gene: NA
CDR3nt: TGTGCCAGCAGCCGTAATGACCCCGGGGGCTACGAGCAGTACTTC
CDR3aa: CASSRNDPGGYEQYF

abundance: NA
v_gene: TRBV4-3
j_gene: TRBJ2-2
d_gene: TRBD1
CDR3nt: TGCGCCAGCAGCCGACAGGGGGTTTCGAACACCGGGGAGCTGTTTTTT
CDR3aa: CASSRQGVSNTGELFF

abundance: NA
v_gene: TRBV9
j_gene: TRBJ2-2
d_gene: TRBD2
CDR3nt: TGTGCCAGCAGCCTCCGGGGGGGCGGGGGACTGAACACCGGGGAGCTGTTTTTT
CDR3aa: CASSLRGGGGLNTGELFF

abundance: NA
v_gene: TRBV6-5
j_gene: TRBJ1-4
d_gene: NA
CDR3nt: TGTGCCAGCAGACCGGGGTATACAACTAATGAAAAACTGTTTTTT
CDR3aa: CASRPGYTTNEKLFF

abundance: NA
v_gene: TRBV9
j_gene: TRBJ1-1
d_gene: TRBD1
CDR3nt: TGTGCCAGCAGCGTAACGGGACAGATCATGAACACTGAAGCTTTCTTT
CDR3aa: CASSVTGQIMNTEAFF

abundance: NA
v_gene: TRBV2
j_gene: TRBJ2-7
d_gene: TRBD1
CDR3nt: TGTGCCAGCAGTGCCCGGACAGGGCCCCACGAGCAGTACTTC
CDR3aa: CASSARTGPHEQYF

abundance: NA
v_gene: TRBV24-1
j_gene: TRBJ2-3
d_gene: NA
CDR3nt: TGTGCCACCAGTGATTTAACGCCTGACAAGTACGATACGCAGTATTTT
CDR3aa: CATSDLTPDKYDTQYF

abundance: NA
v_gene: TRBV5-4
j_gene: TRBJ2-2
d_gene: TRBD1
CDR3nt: TGTGCATCACGGGGACAGGGGTACACCGGGGAGCTGTTTTTT
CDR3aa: CASRGQGYTGELFF

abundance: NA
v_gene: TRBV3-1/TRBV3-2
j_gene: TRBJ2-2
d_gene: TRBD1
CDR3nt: TGTGCCAGCAGCCATCAGGACAGGGCTAACGGGGAGCTGTTTTTT
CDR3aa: CASSHQDRANGELFF

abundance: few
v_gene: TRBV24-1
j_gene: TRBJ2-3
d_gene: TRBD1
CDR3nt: TGTGCCACCAGTGATTCCGGACAGGGGGTTACAGATACGCAGTATTTT
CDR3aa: CATSDSGQGVTDTQYF

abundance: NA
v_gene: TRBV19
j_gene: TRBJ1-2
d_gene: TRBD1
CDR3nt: TGTGCCAGTAGTATAGCCGGGACAGGGTCCCGTGGCTACACCTTC
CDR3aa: CASSIAGTGSRGYTF

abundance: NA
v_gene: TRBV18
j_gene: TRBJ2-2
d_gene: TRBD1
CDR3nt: TGTGCCAGCTCACCCTGGACAGGGTCGGCTTCCGGGGAGCTGTTTTTT
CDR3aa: CASSPWTGSASGELFF

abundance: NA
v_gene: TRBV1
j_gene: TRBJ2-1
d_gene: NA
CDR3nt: TGCACCAGCGCTAGCGGGAGCGATGAGCAGTTCTTC
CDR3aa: CTSASGSDEQFF

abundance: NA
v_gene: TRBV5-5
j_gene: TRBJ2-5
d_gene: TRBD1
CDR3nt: TGTGCCAGCAGCTGGGGACAGGGAGAGACCCAGTACTTC
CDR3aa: CASSWGQGETQYF

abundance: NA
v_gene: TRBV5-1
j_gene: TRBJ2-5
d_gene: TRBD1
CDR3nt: TGCGCCAGCAGCTCGACAGGGGTCCAAGAGACCCAGTACTTC
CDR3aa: CASSSTGVQETQYF

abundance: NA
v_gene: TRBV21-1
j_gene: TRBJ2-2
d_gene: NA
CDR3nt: TGTGCCAGCAGCTCCCCGGGTCCCGGGGAGCTGTTTTTT
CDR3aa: CASSSPGPGELFF

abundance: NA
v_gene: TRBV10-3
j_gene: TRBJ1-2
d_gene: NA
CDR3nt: TGTGCCATCAGTGTGGAGGGCTTAAACTATGGCTACACCTTC
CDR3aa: CAISVEGLNYGYTF

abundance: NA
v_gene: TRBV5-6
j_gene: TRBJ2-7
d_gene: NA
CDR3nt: TGTGCCAGCAGCTTGGCTCCAGCGTACAGGGTGGGCGAGCAGTACTTC
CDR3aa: CASSLAPAYRVGEQYF

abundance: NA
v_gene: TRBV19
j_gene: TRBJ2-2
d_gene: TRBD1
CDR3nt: TGTGCCAGTAGTAACCGGGACAGGGTGAGGACCGGGGAGCTGTTTTTT
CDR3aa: CASSNRDRVRTGELFF

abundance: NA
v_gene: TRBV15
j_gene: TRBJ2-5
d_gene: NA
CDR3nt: TGTGCCACCAGCAGTGGGGGGGCAGAGACCCAGTACTTC
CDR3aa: CATSSGGAETQYF

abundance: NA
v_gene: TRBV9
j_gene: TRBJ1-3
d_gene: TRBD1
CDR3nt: TGTGCCAGCAGCCGAGAGGGGGCGTCGGGAAACACCATATATTTT
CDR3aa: CASSREGASGNTIYF

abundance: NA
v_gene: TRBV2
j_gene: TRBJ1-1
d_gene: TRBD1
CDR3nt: TGTGCCAGCACCCTGGGACAGGAGAACACTGAAGCTTTCTTT
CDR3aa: CASTLGQENTEAFF

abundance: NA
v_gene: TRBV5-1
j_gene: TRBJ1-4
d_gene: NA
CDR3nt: TGCGCCAGCAGCTTTGGGCAGGCAGTTAATGAAAAACTGTTTTTT
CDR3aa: CASSFGQAVNEKLFF

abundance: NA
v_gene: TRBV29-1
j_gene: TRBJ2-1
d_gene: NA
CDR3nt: TGCAGCGTTGAAGTCAGGGGTGCCCAGTCGTACAATGAGCAGTTCTTC
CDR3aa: CSVEVRGAQSYNEQFF

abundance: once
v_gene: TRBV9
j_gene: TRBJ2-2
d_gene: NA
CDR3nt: TGTGCCAGCAGCCCGAGGGTCGACGGAACCGCCGGGGAGCTGTTTTTT
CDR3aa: CASSPRVDGTAGELFF

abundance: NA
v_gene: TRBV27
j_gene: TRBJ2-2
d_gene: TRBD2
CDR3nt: TGTGCCAGCAGTTTATTCGGACTAGCGGGAGGAATAAACACCGGGGAGCTGTTTTTT
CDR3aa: CASSLFGLAGGINTGELFF

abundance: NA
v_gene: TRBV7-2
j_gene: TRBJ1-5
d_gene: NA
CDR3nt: TGTGCCAGCAGCCCAAGCCATAGCAATCAGCCCCAGCATTTT
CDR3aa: CASSPSHSNQPQHF

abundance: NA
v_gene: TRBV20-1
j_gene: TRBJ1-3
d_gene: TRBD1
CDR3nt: TGCAGTGCTGCCGGAGGAGGGACAGGGTTTTTT
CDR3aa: CSAAGGGTGFF

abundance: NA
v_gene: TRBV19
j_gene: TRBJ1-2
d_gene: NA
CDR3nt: TGTGCCACCGCAATCGAGGGGGTAGGTGGCTACACCTTC
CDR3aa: CATAIEGVGGYTF

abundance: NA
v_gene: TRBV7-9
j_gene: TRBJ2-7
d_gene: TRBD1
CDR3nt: TGTGCCAGCAGCTATAGGACAGGGAACCACGAGCAGTACTTC
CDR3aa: CASSYRTGNHEQYF